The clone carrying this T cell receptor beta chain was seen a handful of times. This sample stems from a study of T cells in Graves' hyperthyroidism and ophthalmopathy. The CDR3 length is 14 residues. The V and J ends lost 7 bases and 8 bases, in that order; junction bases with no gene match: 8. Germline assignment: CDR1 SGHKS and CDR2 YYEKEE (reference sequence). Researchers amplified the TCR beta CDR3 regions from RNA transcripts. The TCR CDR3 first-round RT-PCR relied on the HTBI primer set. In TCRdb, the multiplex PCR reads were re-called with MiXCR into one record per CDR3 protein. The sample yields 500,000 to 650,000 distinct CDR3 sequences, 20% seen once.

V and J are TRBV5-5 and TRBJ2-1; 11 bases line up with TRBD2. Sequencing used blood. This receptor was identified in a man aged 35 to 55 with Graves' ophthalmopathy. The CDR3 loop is CASLLAGVGDEQFF. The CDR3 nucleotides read TGTGCCAGCTTACTAGCGGGGGTAGGGGATGAGCAGTTCTTC.